This T cell receptor beta chain was documented in a study of shared clonotypes between healthy human individuals. General observations from the study: Unshared clonotypes carried lower generation probabilities than those common to all four donors. Naive subsets generally had larger estimated richness than memory subsets.

Sequencing used immunoSEQ multiplex PCR; TCRdb keeps in-frame clones, though not all of them. The sample contains approximately 2.1 million clones, about 92% of which appear only once. The CDR3 spans 13 residues. CDR1 SGDLS and CDR2 YYNGEE come from the germline V gene. V shed 5 bases and J 3 bases; nucleotides not matched to a gene: 4. On this clone: Antigen specificity is unknown.

Healthy HIV-negative adults without recent acute infections or vaccinations served as donors. Donors, without exception, were Caucasian adults residing in Nashville, Tennessee. The specimen sequenced was naive CD4+ T cells from PBMCs. Documented subset: CD45RA+ positively selected. V is TRBV9 and J is TRBJ2-5, with 7 bases identical to TRBD1. The receptor comes from a man aged 18 to 30 in good health. Some clones in this sample may be carry-over from other donors' samples. The CDR3 is CASRQTGEETQYF. CDR3 DNA: TGTGCCAGCAGGCAAACAGGGGAAGAGACCCAGTACTTC.